The present T cell receptor (beta chain) was sequenced within a study of cytomegalovirus exposure and HLA in healthy donors. Germline assignment: CDR1 SGDLS and CDR2 YYNGEE. V lost 6 bases, J lost 4 bases, and 28 bases lay in between. CDR3 length equals 18 residues. Amplification used 60 Vbeta primers and 13 Jbeta primers. Only in-frame clones appear in the TCRdb table, and some are missing; sequencing was by immunoSEQ multiplex PCR. This sample's clone table lists tens of thousands of clones. Sequenced input: PBMCs. The chain employs TRBV9 and TRBJ1-2; a possible D gene is TRBD1 (6 bases). This clonotype was sampled from a male donor in good health and CMV-seronegative. The CDR3 loop is CASTIGGTAHSLVYGYTF. CDR3 DNA sequence: TGTGCCAGCACCATAGGGGGTACAGCCCATTCATTAGTCTATGGCTACACCTTC.